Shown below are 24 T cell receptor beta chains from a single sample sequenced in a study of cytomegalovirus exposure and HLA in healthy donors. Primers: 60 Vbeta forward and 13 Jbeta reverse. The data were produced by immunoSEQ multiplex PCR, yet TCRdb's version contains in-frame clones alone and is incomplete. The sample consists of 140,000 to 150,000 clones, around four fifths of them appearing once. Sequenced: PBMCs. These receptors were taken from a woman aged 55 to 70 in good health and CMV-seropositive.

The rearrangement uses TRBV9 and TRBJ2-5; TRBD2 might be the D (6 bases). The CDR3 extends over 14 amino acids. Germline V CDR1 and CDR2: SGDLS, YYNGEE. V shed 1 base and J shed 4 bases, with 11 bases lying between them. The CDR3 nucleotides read TGTGCCAGCAGCGTAACCGGGAGAGGAGAGACCCAGTACTTC. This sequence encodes CASSVTGRGETQYF.

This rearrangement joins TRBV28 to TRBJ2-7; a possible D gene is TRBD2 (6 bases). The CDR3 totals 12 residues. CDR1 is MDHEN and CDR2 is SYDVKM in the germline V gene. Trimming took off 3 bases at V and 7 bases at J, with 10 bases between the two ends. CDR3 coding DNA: TGTGCCAGCAGTTTGTACGGACTAGAGCAGTACTTC. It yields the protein CASSLYGLEQYF.

CDR3: CASSFGTGVYEQYF. CDR3 nucleotides: TGTGCCAGCAGCTTTGGGACAGGAGTCTACGAGCAGTACTTC. The gene calls are TRBV7-8 and TRBJ2-7, with TRBD1 identical over 8 bases. Unmatched junction bases numbered 4, after V lost 3 bases and J lost 3 bases. The CDR3 runs 14 residues. Germline V CDR1 and CDR2: SGHVS, FQNEAQ. Filled out from reference TRBV7-8 and TRBJ2-7, the complete variable domain reads GAGVSQSPRYKVAKRGQDVALRCDPISGHVSLFWYQQALGQGPEFLTYFQNEAQLDKSGLPSDRFFAERPEGSVSTLKIQRTQQEDSAVYLCASSFGTGVYEQYFGPGTRLTVT.

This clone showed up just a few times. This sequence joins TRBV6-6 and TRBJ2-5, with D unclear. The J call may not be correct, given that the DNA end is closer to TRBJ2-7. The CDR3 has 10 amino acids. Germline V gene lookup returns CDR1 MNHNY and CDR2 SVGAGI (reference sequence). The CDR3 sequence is CASRANEQYF. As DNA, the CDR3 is TGTGCCAGCAGAGCGAACGAGCAGTACTTC.

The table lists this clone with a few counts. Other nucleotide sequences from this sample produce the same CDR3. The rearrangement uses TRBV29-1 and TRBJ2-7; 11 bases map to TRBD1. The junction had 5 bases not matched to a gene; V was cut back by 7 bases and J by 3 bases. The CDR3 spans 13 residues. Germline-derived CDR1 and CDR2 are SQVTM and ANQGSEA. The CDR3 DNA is TGCAGCGCCCGGACAGGGGGCAGCTACGAGCAGTACTTC. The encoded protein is CSARTGGSYEQYF.

CDR3 in amino acids: CASSQGAGPNTGELFF. CDR3 coding DNA: TGCGCCAGCAGCCAAGGAGCGGGGCCGAACACCGGGGAGCTGTTTTTT. The chain carries TRBV4-3 and TRBJ2-2, with 7 bases lining up with TRBD2. Germline V gene sequence: CDR1 LGHNA, CDR2 YSLEER. CDR3 size: 16 residues. The trim removed 1 base at V and 0 bases at J, leaving 2 bases unmatched.

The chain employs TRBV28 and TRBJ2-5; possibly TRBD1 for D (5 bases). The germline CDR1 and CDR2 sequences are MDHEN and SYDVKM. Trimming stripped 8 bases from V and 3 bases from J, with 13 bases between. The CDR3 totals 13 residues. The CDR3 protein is CASGDRNEETQYF. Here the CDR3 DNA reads TGTGCCAGCGGTGACAGAAACGAAGAGACCCAGTACTTC.

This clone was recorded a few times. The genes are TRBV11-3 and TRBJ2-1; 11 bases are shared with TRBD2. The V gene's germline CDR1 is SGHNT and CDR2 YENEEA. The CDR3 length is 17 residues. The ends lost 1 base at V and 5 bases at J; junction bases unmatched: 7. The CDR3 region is CASSLGALAGGHNEQFF. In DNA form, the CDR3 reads TGTGCCAGCAGCTTAGGCGCCCTAGCGGGAGGTCACAATGAGCAGTTCTTC.

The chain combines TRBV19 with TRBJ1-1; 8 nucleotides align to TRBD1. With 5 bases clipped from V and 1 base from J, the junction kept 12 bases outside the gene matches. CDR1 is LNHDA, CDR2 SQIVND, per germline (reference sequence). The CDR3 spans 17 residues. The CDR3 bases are TGTGCCAGTAGTCCGTCCAGGGGGCTTCTACGGAACACTGAAGCTTTCTTT. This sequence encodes CASSPSRGLLRNTEAFF.

CDR3 DNA sequence: TGCGCCAGCAGCCAAGGGGTCCGGGTTATATCTGAAGCTTTCTTT. Protein product: CASSQGVRVISEAFF. This chain links TRBV4-1 with TRBJ1-1; D is unresolved. V was cut by 1 base and J by 6 bases, with 15 bases left in between. The CDR3 has 15 residues. CDR1 and CDR2 from the germline V gene are MGHRA and YSYEKL.

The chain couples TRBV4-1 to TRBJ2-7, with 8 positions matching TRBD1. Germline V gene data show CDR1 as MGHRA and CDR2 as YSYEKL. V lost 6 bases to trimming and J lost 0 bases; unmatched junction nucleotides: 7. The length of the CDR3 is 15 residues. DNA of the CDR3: TGCGCCAGCAGTTCCGGACAGGGATTCTCCTACGAGCAGTACTTC. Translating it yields CASSSGQGFSYEQYF.

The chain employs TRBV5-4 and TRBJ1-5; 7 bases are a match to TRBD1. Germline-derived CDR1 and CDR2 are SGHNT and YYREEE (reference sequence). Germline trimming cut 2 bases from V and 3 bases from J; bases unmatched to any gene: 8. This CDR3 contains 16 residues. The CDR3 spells CASSFGAGGNNQPQHF. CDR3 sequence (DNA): TGTGCCAGCAGCTTCGGCGCAGGGGGAAACAATCAGCCCCAGCATTTT.

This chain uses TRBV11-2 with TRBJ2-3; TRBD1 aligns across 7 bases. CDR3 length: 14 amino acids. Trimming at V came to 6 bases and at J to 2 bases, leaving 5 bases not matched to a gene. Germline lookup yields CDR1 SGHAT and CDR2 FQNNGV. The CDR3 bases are TGTGCCAGCAGATCCGGGACAGCCACAGATACGCAGTATTTT. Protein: CASRSGTATDTQYF.

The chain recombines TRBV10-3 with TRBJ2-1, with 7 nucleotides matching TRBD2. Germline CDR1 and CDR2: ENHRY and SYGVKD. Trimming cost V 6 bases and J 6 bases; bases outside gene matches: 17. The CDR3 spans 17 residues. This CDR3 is CAISNPRAGDSVNEQFF. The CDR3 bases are TGTGCCATCAGCAACCCGAGGGCGGGAGACTCCGTCAATGAGCAGTTCTTC.

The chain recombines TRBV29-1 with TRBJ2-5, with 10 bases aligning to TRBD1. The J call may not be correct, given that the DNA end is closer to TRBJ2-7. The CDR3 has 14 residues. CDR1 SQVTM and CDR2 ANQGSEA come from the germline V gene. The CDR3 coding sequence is TGCAGCGTTATTTATCAAGGGACAGGGGCCGAGCAGTACTTC. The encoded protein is CSVIYQGTGAEQYF.

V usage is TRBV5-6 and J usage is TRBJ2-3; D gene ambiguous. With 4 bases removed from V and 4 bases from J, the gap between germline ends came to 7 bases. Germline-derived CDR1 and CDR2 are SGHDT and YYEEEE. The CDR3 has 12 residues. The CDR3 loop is CASSRRADTQYF. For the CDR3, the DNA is TGTGCCAGCAGCCGACGGGCAGATACGCAGTATTTT. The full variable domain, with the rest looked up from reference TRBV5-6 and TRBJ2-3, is DAGVTQSPTHLIKTRGQQVTLRCSPKSGHDTVSWYQQALGQGPQFIFQYYEEEERQRGNFPDRFSGHQFPNYSSELNVNALLLGDSALYLCASSRRADTQYFGPGTRLTVL.

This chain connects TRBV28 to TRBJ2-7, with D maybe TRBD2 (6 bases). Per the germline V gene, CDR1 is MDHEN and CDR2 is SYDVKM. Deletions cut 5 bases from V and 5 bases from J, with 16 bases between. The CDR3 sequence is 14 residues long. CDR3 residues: CASSPRLVQNEQYF. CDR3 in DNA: TGTGCCAGCAGTCCACGACTAGTCCAGAACGAGCAGTACTTC.

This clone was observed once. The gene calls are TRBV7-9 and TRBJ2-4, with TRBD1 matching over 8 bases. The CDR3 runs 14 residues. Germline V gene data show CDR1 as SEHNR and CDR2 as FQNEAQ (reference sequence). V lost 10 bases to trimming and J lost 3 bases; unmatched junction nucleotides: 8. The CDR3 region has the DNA TGTGCCACATCACAGGGGGTGGGCAAAAACATTCAGTACTTC. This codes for CATSQGVGKNIQYF.

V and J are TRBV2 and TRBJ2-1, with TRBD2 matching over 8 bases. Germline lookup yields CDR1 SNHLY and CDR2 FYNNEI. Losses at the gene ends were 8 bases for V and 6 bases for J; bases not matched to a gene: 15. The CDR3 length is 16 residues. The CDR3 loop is CASLLAGAPTGNEQFF. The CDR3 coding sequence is TGTGCCAGCCTGCTAGCGGGCGCCCCGACGGGCAATGAGCAGTTCTTC. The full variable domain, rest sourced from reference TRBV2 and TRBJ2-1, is EPEVTQTPSHQVTQMGQEVILRCVPISNHLYFYWYRQILGQKVEFLVSFYNNEISEKSEIFDDQFSVERPDGSNFTLKIRSTKLEDSAMYFCASLLAGAPTGNEQFFGPGTRLTVL.

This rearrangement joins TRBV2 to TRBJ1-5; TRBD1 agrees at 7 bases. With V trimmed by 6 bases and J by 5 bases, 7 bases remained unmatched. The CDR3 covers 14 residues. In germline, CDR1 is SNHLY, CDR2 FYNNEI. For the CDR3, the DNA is TGTGCCAGCAGCCTTAGTACAGGGGATCAGCCCCAGCATTTT. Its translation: CASSLSTGDQPQHF.

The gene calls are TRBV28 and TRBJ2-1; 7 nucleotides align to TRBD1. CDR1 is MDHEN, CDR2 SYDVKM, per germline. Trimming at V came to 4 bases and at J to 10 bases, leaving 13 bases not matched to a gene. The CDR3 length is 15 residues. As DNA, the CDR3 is TGTGCCAGCAGTTCCCCGGGACAGCAGGCGACCGAGCAGTTCTTC. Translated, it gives CASSSPGQQATEQFF.

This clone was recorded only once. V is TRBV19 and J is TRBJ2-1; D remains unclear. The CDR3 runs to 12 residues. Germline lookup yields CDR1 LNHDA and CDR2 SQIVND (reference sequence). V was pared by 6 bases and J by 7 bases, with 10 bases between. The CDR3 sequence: CASRRRDNEQFF. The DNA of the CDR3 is TGTGCCAGTAGGAGGCGTGATAATGAGCAGTTCTTC.

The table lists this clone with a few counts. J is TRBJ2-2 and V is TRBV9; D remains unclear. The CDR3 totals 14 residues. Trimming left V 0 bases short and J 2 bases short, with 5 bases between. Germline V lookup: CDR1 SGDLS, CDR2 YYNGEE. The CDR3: CASSVDSNTGELFF. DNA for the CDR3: TGTGCCAGCAGCGTAGACAGCAACACCGGGGAGCTGTTTTTT.

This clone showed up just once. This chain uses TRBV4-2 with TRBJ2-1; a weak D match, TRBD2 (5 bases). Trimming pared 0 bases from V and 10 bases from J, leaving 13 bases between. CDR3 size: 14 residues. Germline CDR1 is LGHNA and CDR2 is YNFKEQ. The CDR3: CASSQDSRSGEQFF. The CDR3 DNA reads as TGTGCCAGCAGCCAAGACTCGCGATCGGGGGAGCAGTTCTTC.